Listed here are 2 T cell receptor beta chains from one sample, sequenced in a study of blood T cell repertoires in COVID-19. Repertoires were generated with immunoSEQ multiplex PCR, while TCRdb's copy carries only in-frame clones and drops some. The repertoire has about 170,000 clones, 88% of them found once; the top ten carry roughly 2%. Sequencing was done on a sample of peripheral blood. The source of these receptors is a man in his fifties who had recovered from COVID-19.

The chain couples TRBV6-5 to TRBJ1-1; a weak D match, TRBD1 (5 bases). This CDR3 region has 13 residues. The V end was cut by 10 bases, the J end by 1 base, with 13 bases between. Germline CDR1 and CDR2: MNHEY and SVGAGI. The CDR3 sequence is CATQNRRNTEAFF. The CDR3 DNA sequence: TGTGCCACCCAAAACAGGAGGAACACTGAAGCTTTCTTT.

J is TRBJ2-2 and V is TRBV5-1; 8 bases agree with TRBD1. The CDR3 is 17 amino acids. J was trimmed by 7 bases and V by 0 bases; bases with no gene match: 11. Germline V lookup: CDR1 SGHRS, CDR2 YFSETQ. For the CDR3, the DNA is TGCGCCAGCAGCTTGGAAGGACAGGGAGCAGTTGTCGGGGAGCTGTTTTTT. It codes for CASSLEGQGAVVGELFF.